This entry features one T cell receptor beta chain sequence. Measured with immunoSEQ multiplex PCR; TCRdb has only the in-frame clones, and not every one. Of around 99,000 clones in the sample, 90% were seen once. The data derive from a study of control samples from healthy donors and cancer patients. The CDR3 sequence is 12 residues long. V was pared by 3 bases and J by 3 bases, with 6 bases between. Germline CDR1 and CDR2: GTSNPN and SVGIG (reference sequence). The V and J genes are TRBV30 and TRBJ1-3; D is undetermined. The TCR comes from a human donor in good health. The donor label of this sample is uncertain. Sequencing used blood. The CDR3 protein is CAWRRDGNTIYF. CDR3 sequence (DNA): TGTGCCTGGAGGAGGGATGGAAACACCATATATTTT.